This T cell receptor (beta chain) appears in the sequencing data of a study of shared clonotypes between healthy human individuals. The overall study: The donor pool was made up of two women and a few men aged 18 to 49. Whole-study findings and limits: When compared with the clonotypes that were shared by all four sorted-subset donors, the non-shared clonotypes turned out to have lower generation probabilities. Naive subsets tended to show greater estimated richness than memory subsets.

The junction had 4 bases not matched to a gene; V was cut back by 2 bases and J by 9 bases. The CDR3 consists of 13 residues. CDR1 is SGHAT and CDR2 is FQNNGV in the germline V gene. TCRdb's table, derived via immunoSEQ multiplex PCR, lists solely in-frame clones and lacks some. Among millions of clones listed, around nine tenths were seen once. Remarks on this clone: The antigen remains unidentified.

This sequence was found in a man younger than 35 in good health. The specimen was naive CD4+ T cells sorted from blood. Subset described: CD45RA+ positively selected. The chain couples TRBV11-2 to TRBJ2-1, with 7 bases aligning to TRBD2. In DNA form, the CDR3 reads TGTGCCAGCAGCTTAACTAGCGTGCCTGAGCAGTTCTTC. This translates into CASSLTSVPEQFF.